The rows below give T cell receptor beta chains drawn from one sample of a study of early T cells in non-severe SARS-CoV-2 infection. TCRdb redid the calling of the 5' RACE reads with MiXCR, one entry per CDR3 protein. The sample lists more than 40,000 distinct CDR3 sequences, more than 4.5% occurring once. The specimen comprised whole blood, sampled at baseline. Every receptor here comes from an adult who was a healthcare worker with PCR-confirmed SARS-CoV-2 infection or an uninfected control (not recorded which). CDR3s include the opening cysteine and the closing phenylalanine or tryptophan. Fields, in order: V gene, J gene, D gene, clone size, CDR3 DNA, CDR3 protein. D genes are given only for firm matches. Expanded clones get a size class; other rows say once, few or many, or leave the size out.

TRBV25-1	TRBJ1-4	TRBD1	many	TGTGCCAGCAGTGACAGGGGGCCAGATAATGAAAAACTGTTTTTT	CASSDRGPDNEKLFF
TRBV7-2	TRBJ2-5	NA	many	TGTGCCAGCAGCTCAACCGGGGAGGAGACCCAGTACTTC	CASSSTGEETQYF
TRBV5-5	TRBJ1-1	TRBD1	few	TGTGCCAGCAGCTTACCGGGACAGGAAGCTTTCTTT	CASSLPGQEAFF
TRBV6-2/TRBV6-3	TRBJ2-2	NA	many	TGTGCCACCCCGGCTGGACCCAACACCGGGGAGCTGTTTTTT	CATPAGPNTGELFF
TRBV21-1	TRBJ1-6	NA	few	TGTGCCAGGCGTCTAGGAAATAATTCACCCCTCCACTTT	CARRLGNNSPLHF
TRBV6-1	TRBJ2-3	NA	NA	TGTGCCAGCAGTGAAAGCGATGGGGGCACAGATACGCAGTATTTT	CASSESDGGTDTQYF
TRBV5-5	TRBJ2-2	NA	NA	TGTGCCAGCAGCTTGATAGTCGCCGGGGAGCTGTTTTTT	CASSLIVAGELFF
TRBV5-8	TRBJ2-3	TRBD1	many	TGTGCCAGCAGCGCGGACAGGGGGCGAGTCACAGATACGCAGTATTTT	CASSADRGRVTDTQYF
TRBV12-3/TRBV12-4	TRBJ2-1	NA	many	TGTGCCAGCGAGGGCTCCTACAATGAGCAGTTCTTC	CASEGSYNEQFF
TRBV11-3	TRBJ2-1	NA	many	NA	CASSLEHGFGRGSSEQFF
TRBV7-8	TRBJ1-5	NA	many	TGTGCCAGCAGCGCACAGGGTTATAGCAATCAGCCCCAGCATTTT	CASSAQGYSNQPQHF
TRBV4-1	TRBJ1-5	NA	many	TGCGCCAGCAGCCAAGATAGCAGGGGACGTCTACATTTT	CASSQDSRGRLHF
TRBV6-5	TRBJ2-7	NA	many	TGTGCCAGCAGTTACACCAGCAGTGCGGTCTCCTACGAGCAGTACTTC	CASSYTSSAVSYEQYF
TRBV6-5	TRBJ2-5	TRBD2	many	TGTGCCAGCAGACCCGGACTAGCGGGTAACCAAGAGACCCAGTACTTC	CASRPGLAGNQETQYF
TRBV6-5	TRBJ2-7	TRBD1	many	TGTGCCAGCAGTCGGGGGGGACAGGGGACCCACGAGCAGTACTTC	CASSRGGQGTHEQYF
TRBV10-3	TRBJ2-1	NA	many	TGTGCCATCAGCTTCTCGGGGAATGAGCAGTTCTTC	CAISFSGNEQFF
TRBV24-1	TRBJ2-5	NA	few	TGTGCCACCTCGCCGCCATTCCAAGAGACCCAGTACTTC	CATSPPFQETQYF
TRBV2	TRBJ2-1	TRBD1	NA	TGTGCCAGCAGTGATTTACAGGGGGTGTACAATGAGCAGTTCTTC	CASSDLQGVYNEQFF
TRBV29-1	TRBJ1-1	NA	many	TGCAGCGCCCTGCGACAGAACACTGAAGCTTTCTTT	CSALRQNTEAFF
TRBV30	TRBJ2-1	TRBD2	many	TGTGCCTGGACTAGACTAGCCCCCAATGAGCAGTTCTTC	CAWTRLAPNEQFF
TRBV3-1	TRBJ1-1	NA	many	TGTGCCAGCAGCCAGCGAGCCGGATCCCACGGGGAAGCTTTCTTT	CASSQRAGSHGEAFF
TRBV7-9	TRBJ1-5	NA	many	TGTGCCAGCACCATTACAGGATGGGGGAAAAACAATCAGCCCCAGCATTTT	CASTITGWGKNNQPQHF
TRBV6-1	TRBJ1-4	TRBD1	many	TGTGCCAGCACTAGACGTTCTGGACAGGCTTCTGAAAAACTGTTTTTT	CASTRRSGQASEKLFF
TRBV5-1	TRBJ2-7	TRBD1	many	TGCGCCAGCGGCTTAGGGACAGGTAACTACGAGCAGTACTTC	CASGLGTGNYEQYF
TRBV29-1	TRBJ1-2	NA	many	TGCAGCGTTTCCGGCAGATTGGGGACGGGCTATGGCTACACCTTC	CSVSGRLGTGYGYTF
TRBV29-1	TRBJ1-3	NA	few	TGCAGCGTTGAACCCAGGGTCTCTGGAAACACCATATATTTT	CSVEPRVSGNTIYF
TRBV11-2	TRBJ2-7	TRBD2	many	TGTGCCAGCAGTCGAACCGGGACTAGCGACTACGAGCAGTACTTC	CASSRTGTSDYEQYF
TRBV29-1	TRBJ2-1	NA	medium-sized	TGCAGCGTTGAAGATGGGCAGAGGAGGGCCAACAATGAGCAGTTCTTC	CSVEDGQRRANNEQFF
TRBV3-1	TRBJ2-1	TRBD2	many	TGTGCCAGCAGCCAAGATAGAGCGGGAGTTCTGTTCTTC	CASSQDRAGVLFF
TRBV29-1	TRBJ1-5	NA	many	TGCAGCGTTGTAGTAGGGGGGGATCAGCCCCAGCATTTT	CSVVVGGDQPQHF
TRBV7-2	TRBJ2-2	NA	NA	TGTGCCAGCAGCTTATTGGCCCGGGAGCTGTTTTTT	CASSLLARELFF
TRBV11-1	TRBJ1-1	NA	many	TGTGCCAGCAGCCCGAGATGGGGGGGATCGACCACTGAAGCTTTCTTT	CASSPRWGGSTTEAFF
TRBV6-6	TRBJ2-6	NA	many	TGTGCCAGCTCACCTACACTCTCTGGGGCCAACGTCCTGACTTTC	CASSPTLSGANVLTF